This TCR beta chain derives from a study of blood T cells in healthy people across ages. Study at large: Capture by template switching was about one barcoded beta molecule per two T cells.

A J-beta primer mix and a sample-barcoded 5' primer were used in a second PCR of roughly 6 to 12 cycles. TCRdb used MiXCR to reprocess the 5' RACE reads, holding one entry per CDR3 protein. The sample consists of about 680,000 distinct CDR3 sequences, 45% to 50% of them appearing once. The CDR3 sequence is 16 residues long. Germline CDR1 reads MNHEY; CDR2 reads SMNVEV (reference sequence). With 2 bases clipped from V and 6 bases from J, the junction kept 6 bases outside the gene matches. Study outcomes and limitations: Unsorted PBMC material precluded a definitive naive versus antigen-experienced comparison. Among long-lived donors, naive CD4+ cells were more numerous and diversity higher than in aged donors.

Total RNA was extracted at no less than 6 micrograms per sample. As regards this clonotype: Its target is unknown.

The sample consisted of blood. This chain uses TRBV27 with TRBJ2-3; 12 bases align to TRBD2. The clonotype originates from a woman in her sixties in good health. The CDR3 is CASSLLAGGPGDTQYF. The DNA of the CDR3 is TGTGCCAGCAGTTTACTAGCGGGAGGGCCGGGCGATACGCAGTATTTT.